These T cell receptor beta chains were read from a single sample in a study of spatial heterogeneity in lung cancer. Each CDR3 protein is one row after TCRdb ran MiXCR on the 5' RACE reads. The data contain about 3,000 distinct CDR3 sequences, over 4% of them singletons. Here the sequenced sample was normal lung tissue next to the tumor, taken at surgery. The receptors here all came from a male donor with early-stage non-small cell lung cancer. CDR3s include the opening cysteine and the closing phenylalanine or tryptophan. A D gene is named only where the DNA matches it firmly. Expanded clones get a size class; other rows say once, few or many, or leave the size out.

j_call | v_call | clone_size | d_call | cdr3_aa | cdr3_nt
TRBJ2-7 | TRBV28 | many | NA | CASSPHQSYEQYF | TGTGCCAGCAGCCCCCACCAGTCCTACGAGCAGTACTTC
TRBJ1-2 | TRBV7-6 | NA | NA | CASSLEGVRYTF | TGTGCCAGCAGCTTAGAAGGGGTGCGCTACACCTTC
TRBJ2-5 | TRBV29-1 | large | TRBD2 | CSVEDHEGGETQYF | TGCAGCGTTGAAGATCATGAGGGAGGGGAGACCCAGTACTTC
TRBJ2-7 | TRBV6-1 | medium-sized | TRBD2 | CATKFGTSGTYEQYF | TGTGCCACTAAATTCGGGACTAGCGGGACGTACGAGCAGTACTTC
TRBJ2-1 | TRBV11-3 | medium-sized | TRBD1 | CASSRGQISYNEQFF | TGTGCCAGCAGTCGGGGACAGATTTCCTACAATGAGCAGTTCTTC
TRBJ2-1 | TRBV24-1 | large | TRBD2 | CATSDLKAGRAVNEQFF | TGTGCCACCAGTGATTTGAAGGCAGGGAGGGCGGTTAATGAGCAGTTCTTC
TRBJ1-1 | TRBV6-5 | medium-sized | NA | CASSYSAYLRGEAFF | TGTGCCAGCAGTTACTCCGCCTACTTGAGGGGAGAAGCTTTCTTT
TRBJ1-6 | TRBV7-9 | NA | TRBD1 | CASSRSGTAFDPLHF | TGTGCCAGCAGCCGCTCGGGGACAGCCTTTGATCCCCTCCACTTT
TRBJ2-7 | TRBV5-6 | few | NA | CASSFPQGEGEQYF | TGTGCCAGCAGCTTCCCACAGGGAGAGGGCGAGCAGTACTTC
TRBJ1-6 | TRBV3-1 | medium-sized | NA | CASSQVGRDSPLHF | TGTGCCAGCAGCCAAGTGGGCCGAGATTCACCCCTCCACTTT
TRBJ2-1 | TRBV25-1 | medium-sized | NA | CASSDLSESSYNEQFF | TGTGCCAGCAGTGATCTAAGTGAAAGCTCCTACAATGAGCAGTTCTTC
TRBJ2-7 | TRBV19 | many | TRBD2 | CASSIGLAGPRSTYEQYF | TGTGCCAGTAGTATCGGACTAGCGGGACCCCGATCGACCTACGAGCAGTACTTC
TRBJ1-1 | TRBV25-1 | few | TRBD1 | CASSAFIPTGGKGEEAFF | TGTGCCAGCAGTGCCTTCATCCCGACAGGGGGAAAGGGTGAAGAAGCTTTCTTT
TRBJ1-2 | TRBV6-6 | medium-sized | NA | CASSYSHQTNYGYTF | TGTGCCAGCAGTTACTCCCATCAGACAAACTATGGCTACACCTTC
TRBJ1-6 | TRBV6-2/TRBV6-3 | few | NA | CASSSSGKWTYNSPLHF | TGTGCCAGCAGTTCCTCAGGGAAGTGGACCTATAATTCACCCCTCCACTTT
TRBJ1-5 | TRBV3-1 | NA | NA | CASSQAGLTQHF | TGTGCCAGCAGCCAGGCAGGGTTGACCCAGCATTTT
TRBJ2-3 | TRBV3-1 | few | NA | CASSQDPAAYTDTQYF | TGTGCCAGCAGCCAAGATCCAGCGGCTTACACAGATACGCAGTATTTT
TRBJ2-1 | TRBV5-1 | medium-sized | NA | CASSLGGSAYNEQFF | TGCGCCAGCAGCTTGGGAGGGAGTGCCTACAATGAGCAGTTCTTC
TRBJ2-1 | TRBV9 | many | NA | CASSVEGVGEQFF | TGTGCCAGCAGCGTAGAAGGGGTCGGGGAGCAGTTCTTC
TRBJ1-1 | TRBV27 | many | NA | CASSLVRLGYTEAFF | TGTGCCAGCAGTTTAGTCCGTCTTGGTTACACTGAAGCTTTCTTT
TRBJ2-7 | TRBV7-9 | medium-sized | NA | CASSLIWAGSYEQYF | TGTGCCAGCAGCTTAATATGGGCAGGATCCTACGAGCAGTACTTC
TRBJ2-1 | TRBV29-1 | medium-sized | TRBD2 | CSVEGGGEQFF | TGCAGCGTTGAAGGGGGGGGTGAGCAGTTCTTC
TRBJ2-1 | TRBV20-1 | few | TRBD2 | CSAWDYRTLYNEQFF | TGCAGTGCTTGGGACTACCGAACTCTTTACAATGAGCAGTTCTTC
TRBJ2-3 | TRBV20-1 | NA | TRBD2 | CSARSSGPGTDTQYF | TGCAGTGCCCGTTCTAGCGGACCTGGCACAGATACGCAGTATTTT